The 16 T cell receptor beta chains below all came from one sample that was sequenced in a study of T cells in Graves' hyperthyroidism and ophthalmopathy. Authors of the study amplified TCR beta CDR3 regions from RNA transcripts. First-round RT-PCR targeting the TCR CDR3 was performed with the HTBI primer set. Each CDR3 protein is one row after TCRdb ran MiXCR on the multiplex PCR reads. The sample has hundreds of thousands of distinct CDR3 sequences, roughly 15% seen once. The source material was blood. All receptors derive from a woman in her forties or fifties with Graves' ophthalmopathy.

The chain carries TRBV28 and TRBJ1-5; D call uncertain. Germline lookup yields CDR1 MDHEN and CDR2 SYDVKM. V was clipped by 5 bases and J by 3 bases, with 8 bases between them. The CDR3 totals 13 residues. The CDR3 DNA reads TGTGCCAGCAGTCGGGCCCCCAATCAGCCCCAGCATTTT. Residues: CASSRAPNQPQHF.

Ten or more counts support this clonotype. The chain couples TRBV19 to TRBJ1-5, with 10 bases fitting TRBD1. This CDR3 contains 16 residues. V trimming: 4 bases; J trimming: 6 bases; junction bases outside the gene matches: 9. Germline loops: CDR1 LNHDA, CDR2 SQIVND (reference sequence). CDR3 in amino acids: CASSTNDRGLGQPQHF. The CDR3 region has the DNA TGTGCCAGTAGTACCAACGACAGGGGGCTCGGTCAGCCCCAGCATTTT.

Worth noting for this clonotype: Since a much larger clone is just one base distant, this may be a read error. J is TRBJ1-1 and V is TRBV3-1; TRBD1 is a possible D gene (6 bases). The germline V gene has CDR1 LGHDT and CDR2 YNNKEL (reference sequence). This CDR3 contains 14 residues. Trimming cost V 5 bases and J 3 bases, with 13 bases left between them. The CDR3 loop is CASSGSGADTEAFF. The CDR3 nucleotides are TGTGCCAGCAGCGGGTCAGGGGCGGACACTGAAGCTTTCTTT.

This clonotype was detected a few times. J is TRBJ2-4 and V is TRBV6-1; possibly TRBD2 for D (5 bases). This CDR3 contains 16 residues. The germline V gene encodes CDR1 MNHNS and CDR2 SASEGT. The germline V and J ends were trimmed by 6 bases and 1 base, with 16 bases remaining between them. The chain's CDR3 is CASSRDPTGAKNIQYF. CDR3 nucleotide sequence: TGTGCCAGCAGCCGTGACCCTACGGGGGCCAAAAACATTCAGTACTTC.

Ten or more counts support this clonotype. The chain is built from TRBV20-1 and TRBJ1-1; D is unclear. Per the germline V gene, CDR1 is DFQATT and CDR2 is SNEGSKA (reference sequence). V lost 3 bases, J lost 10 bases, and 12 bases lay in between. This CDR3 has 11 residues. CDR3 DNA: TGCAGTGCTAGCAGCGGGGAGGGAGCTTTCTTT. It specifies CSASSGEGAFF.

This clonotype was detected only a few times. The chain is built from TRBV15 and TRBJ2-7, with a tentative D call TRBD2 (7 bases). The CDR3 runs to 15 residues. V lost 5 bases and J 1 base, leaving 15 bases between the germline ends. The V gene's germline CDR1 is LNHNV and CDR2 YYDKDF (reference sequence). The CDR3 is CATSGGGPGSYEQYF. The DNA for the CDR3 is TGTGCCACCAGCGGGGGGGGGCCCGGGTCCTACGAGCAGTACTTC. Full variable domain (remainder filled in from reference TRBV15 and TRBJ2-7): DAMVIQNPRYQVTQFGKPVTLSCSQTLNHNVMYWYQQKSSQAPKLLFHYYDKDFNNEADTPDNFQSRRPNTSFCFLDIRSPGLGDTAMYLCATSGGGPGSYEQYFGPGTRLTVT.

The J gene is TRBJ1-5, the V gene TRBV4-3; 9 bases map to TRBD1. The germline V gene encodes CDR1 LGHNA and CDR2 YSLEER. The CDR3 loop spans 19 amino acids. V dropped 0 bases and J dropped 6; count of bases not matched to a gene: 15. The CDR3 spells CASSQDHLGPDRGVQPQHF. DNA of the CDR3: TGCGCCAGCAGCCAAGATCACCTGGGGCCCGACAGGGGGGTTCAGCCCCAGCATTTT.

There are many counts of this clonotype. The gene calls are TRBV5-1 and TRBJ2-1; no firm D call. Trimming shortened V by 3 bases and J by 5 bases, and 18 bases separated the two germline ends. The CDR3 has 16 residues. Germline V gene lookup returns CDR1 SGHRS and CDR2 YFSETQ. The DNA of the CDR3 is TGCGCCAGCAGCTCCCTCGGCCTTACAACCAACAATGAGCAGTTCTTC. This gives the protein CASSSLGLTTNNEQFF.

This clonotype was seen a few times. The chain has TRBV5-1 and TRBJ2-3, with 13 bases fitting TRBD2. This CDR3 has 16 amino acids. The ends lost 4 bases at V and 2 bases at J; junction bases unmatched: 4. CDR1 is SGHRS and CDR2 is YFSETQ in the germline V gene. CDR3 region: CASSDGLAGDTDTQYF. CDR3 bases: TGCGCCAGCAGCGACGGACTAGCGGGAGACACAGATACGCAGTATTTT.

This clonotype was observed a few times. This chain links TRBV27 with TRBJ2-4; D is uncertain. Trimming stripped 2 bases from V and 1 base from J, with 6 bases between. This CDR3 is 14 amino acids long. Germline loops: CDR1 MNHEY, CDR2 SMNVEV (reference sequence). CDR3: CASSLNGAKNIQYF. CDR3 bases: TGTGCCAGCAGTTTAAATGGTGCCAAAAACATTCAGTACTTC.

This clonotype was seen only a few times. The gene calls are TRBV10-3 and TRBJ2-3; tentative D call: TRBD2 (6 bases). CDR1 and CDR2 (germline): ENHRY, SYGVKD. Trimming cost V 5 bases and J 4 bases, with 25 bases left between them. The CDR3 consists of 18 residues. This CDR3 is CAISPGAGSSLNADTQYF. The CDR3 nucleotides are TGTGCCATCAGTCCTGGGGCGGGAAGTAGTCTTAACGCAGATACGCAGTATTTT.

The rearrangement joins TRBV29-1 to TRBJ2-2, with D perhaps being TRBD1 or TRBD2 (5 bases each). CDR3 size: 15 residues. With 6 bases removed from V and 1 base from J, the gap between germline ends came to 15 bases. Germline lookup yields CDR1 SQVTM and CDR2 ANQGSEA. The CDR3 protein is CSVSTGTVNTGELFF. CDR3 nucleotide sequence: TGCAGCGTCTCTACGGGGACGGTGAACACCGGGGAGCTGTTTTTT.

There are many counts of this clonotype. The chain combines TRBV11-2 with TRBJ1-1; TRBD1 matches 10 bases. The CDR3 covers 13 residues. With V trimmed by 7 bases and J by 5 bases, 4 bases remained unmatched. Per the germline V gene, CDR1 is SGHAT and CDR2 is FQNNGV. The CDR3 DNA sequence: TGTGCCAGCATAGGACAGGGGGTAACTGAAGCTTTCTTT. Amino acid sequence: CASIGQGVTEAFF.

This clonotype has a single count. This chain connects TRBV7-9 to TRBJ1-1, with D possibly TRBD1 on 6 matching bases. This CDR3 has 11 amino acids. Germline V gives CDR1 SEHNR, CDR2 FQNEAQ (reference sequence). The germline V and J ends were trimmed by 5 bases and 10 bases, with 11 bases remaining between them. The CDR3 bases are TGTGCCAGCAGCGGGGGCTCTACAGCTTTCTTT. As protein: CASSGGSTAFF.

A few counts support this clonotype. The J gene is TRBJ2-7, the V gene TRBV19; unclear D gene. The germline V gene encodes CDR1 LNHDA and CDR2 SQIVND (reference sequence). The germline V and J ends were trimmed by 2 bases and 12 bases, with 17 bases remaining between them. This CDR3 comprises 13 residues. CDR3 nucleotides: TGTGCCAGTAGTATACCCACGGGTCCGAAGCGGTACTTC. It translates to CASSIPTGPKRYF.

This chain links TRBV20-1 with TRBJ2-1; TRBD2 agrees at 13 bases. Germline V CDR1 and CDR2: DFQATT, SNEGSKA (reference sequence). Trimming took 1 base from V and 9 from J; bases not matched to a gene: 3. The CDR3 totals 14 residues. CDR3: CSARGTSGSFEQFF. The CDR3 bases are TGCAGTGCTAGAGGGACTAGCGGGAGCTTTGAGCAGTTCTTC.